Below, 32 T cell receptor beta chains from the same sample are listed, as sequenced in a study of OX40 agonist ivuxolimab in advanced cancers. Sequencing was performed with immunoSEQ multiplex PCR; in TCRdb, only in-frame clones are kept and a portion is missing. The sample lists 77,000 or so clones, less than 95% occurring once. The sample here was CD4+ or CD8+ T cells sorted from blood, taken in a trial of the OX40 agonist ivuxolimab. The receptors stem from an adult with an advanced solid tumor such as melanoma, head and neck, liver or kidney cancer.

This clone was observed a single time. CDR3 nucleotides: TGTGCCAGCAGTGAAGCTTACGGGGGGAACACTGAAGCTTTCTTT. Its translation: CASSEAYGGNTEAFF. The chain uses TRBV6-1 and TRBJ1-1; TRBD1 might be the D (5 bases). Trimming removed 0 bases from V and 1 base from J, with 9 bases in between. The germline V gene has CDR1 MNHNS and CDR2 SASEGT. This CDR3 region has 15 residues.

This rearrangement joins TRBV6-6 to TRBJ2-7; TRBD2 aligns across 8 bases. The trim removed 0 bases at V and 2 bases at J, leaving 3 bases unmatched. CDR1 is MNHNY, CDR2 SVGAGI, per germline (reference sequence). The CDR3 is 15 amino acids. The CDR3 spells CASSYSAGDAYEQYF. The CDR3 DNA is TGTGCCAGCAGTTACTCAGCGGGGGACGCCTACGAGCAGTACTTC.

This chain connects TRBV11-2 to TRBJ1-1, with D perhaps matching TRBD1 (5 bases). Trimming removed 5 bases at V and 10 bases at J, with 14 bases between. Germline CDR1 SGHAT, CDR2 FQNNGV. The CDR3 totals 12 residues. The CDR3 spells CASSRDRDSAFF. The CDR3 region has the DNA TGTGCCAGCAGCCGGGACCGGGACTCAGCTTTCTTT.

The CDR3 reads CASSVTGIQAEAFF. CDR3 DNA sequence: TGTGCCAGTAGTGTAACAGGGATTCAGGCTGAAGCTTTCTTT. The rearrangement joins TRBV19 to TRBJ1-1, with D possibly being TRBD1 (6 bases). The CDR3 covers 14 residues. Germline V gene lookup returns CDR1 LNHDA and CDR2 SQIVND (reference sequence). The ends were cut back, 5 bases at V and 6 bases at J, with 16 bases in the middle.

The rearrangement uses TRBV20-1 and TRBJ1-2; 7 nucleotides agree with TRBD1. This CDR3 has 11 residues. The J segment lost 11 bases and the V segment lost 6 bases, leaving 9 bases of the junction unmatched. Germline assignment: CDR1 DFQATT and CDR2 SNEGSKA (reference sequence). The CDR3: CSATSDRTYTF. DNA for the CDR3: TGCAGTGCCACCTCGGACAGGACTTACACCTTC.

The chain is built from TRBV30 and TRBJ2-7; D gene unclear. V lost 5 bases to trimming and J lost 6 bases, with 11 bases between them. This CDR3 spans 11 amino acids. Germline loops: CDR1 GTSNPN, CDR2 SVGIG (reference sequence). This CDR3 is CAWLQIGEQYF. As DNA, the CDR3 is TGTGCCTGGCTCCAGATCGGCGAGCAGTACTTC.

The rearrangement uses TRBV6-1 and TRBJ2-3; the match to TRBD2 covers 9 bases. CDR1 and CDR2 from the germline V gene are MNHNS and SASEGT. With 1 base clipped from V and 2 bases from J, the junction kept 7 bases outside the gene matches. The CDR3 length is 17 residues. The CDR3 loop is CASSEGVVAGVTDTQYF. CDR3 coding DNA: TGTGCCAGCAGTGAAGGGGTGGTAGCGGGGGTCACAGATACGCAGTATTTT.

The chain has TRBV5-5 and TRBJ2-7; D is perhaps TRBD2 (6 bases). The CDR3 sequence is 14 residues long. Germline V gives CDR1 SGHKS, CDR2 YYEKEE (reference sequence). Trimming took 0 bases from V and 7 from J, leaving 14 bases between them. The CDR3 reads CASSLARETGEQYF. In DNA, the CDR3 is TGTGCCAGCAGCTTGGCACGGGAGACTGGGGAGCAGTACTTC. Full variable domain (missing parts from reference TRBV5-5 and TRBJ2-7): DAGVTQSPTHLIKTRGQQVTLRCSPISGHKSVSWYQQVLGQGPQFIFQYYEKEERGRGNFPDRFSARQFPNYSSELNVNALLLGDSALYLCASSLARETGEQYFGPGTRLTVT.

The chain combines TRBV4-2 with TRBJ1-5, with 7 nucleotides matching TRBD1. This CDR3 contains 15 residues. Germline CDR1 reads LGHNA; CDR2 reads YNFKEQ. V lost 2 bases to trimming and J lost 4 bases; unmatched junction nucleotides: 5. CDR3 protein: CASSQLTGYNQPQHF. In nucleotides, the CDR3 is TGTGCCAGCAGCCAATTGACAGGGTATAATCAGCCCCAGCATTTT.

The V call is TRBV6-1, the J call TRBJ1-2, with D perhaps TRBD1 (6 bases). V was trimmed by 6 bases and J by 1 base, leaving 9 bases between them. The germline V gene has CDR1 MNHNS and CDR2 SASEGT. The CDR3 is 13 amino acids. The DNA for the CDR3 is TGTGCCAGCAGGGCGGACAGTAACTATGGCTACACCTTC. The encoded protein is CASRADSNYGYTF.

The chain combines TRBV7-2 with TRBJ2-5, with D uncertain. This CDR3 is 14 amino acids long. CDR1 is SGHTA, CDR2 FQGNSA, per germline. V lost 1 base to trimming and J lost 3 bases, with 9 bases between them. As DNA, the CDR3 is TGTGCCAGCAGCTTAGGACTCACAAAAGAGACCCAGTACTTC. This encodes CASSLGLTKETQYF. Full variable domain (rest looked up from reference TRBV7-2 and TRBJ2-5): GAGVSQSPSNKVTEKGKDVELRCDPISGHTALYWYRQSLGQGLEFLIYFQGNSAPDKSGLPSDRFSAERTGGSVSTLTIQRTQQEDSAVYLCASSLGLTKETQYFGPGTRLLVL.

The chain has TRBV10-3 and TRBJ1-2; 10 nucleotides line up with TRBD1. With 11 bases clipped from V and 5 bases from J, the junction kept 11 bases outside the gene matches. Germline V gene sequence: CDR1 ENHRY, CDR2 SYGVKD. There are 14 residues in the CDR3. CDR3 residues: CASRQGAIDYGYTF. CDR3 nucleotide sequence: TGTGCCTCCCGACAGGGGGCCATTGATTATGGCTACACCTTC.

The rearrangement links TRBV6-5 to TRBJ1-1, with TRBD1 as a possible D gene (5 bases). Trimming left V 5 bases short and J 3 bases short, with 10 bases between. Germline CDR1 MNHEY, CDR2 SVGAGI. The CDR3 extends over 13 amino acids. In DNA, the CDR3 is TGTGCCAGCAGTCCCAGGGCCTACACTGAAGCTTTCTTT. Protein product: CASSPRAYTEAFF.

The V and J genes are TRBV4-1 and TRBJ2-6; D unclear. There are 16 residues in the CDR3. Looked up from germline, CDR1 is MGHRA and CDR2 is YSYEKL. Trimming took 0 bases from V and 1 from J, leaving 7 bases between them. CDR3 coding DNA: TGCGCCAGCAGCCAAGATTTAAGGTCTGGGGCCAACGTCCTGACTTTC. Translated: CASSQDLRSGANVLTF.

The chain employs TRBV7-2 and TRBJ2-5, with D possibly TRBD1 on 6 matching bases. V was pared by 5 bases and J by 4 bases, with 11 bases between. Per the germline V gene, CDR1 is SGHTA and CDR2 is FQGNSA. The CDR3 length is 13 residues. In DNA, the CDR3 is TGTGCCAGCAGCCGAAGAGGGGGAGAGACCCAGTACTTC. Translation: CASSRRGGETQYF. The variable domain in full, with the rest retrieved from reference TRBV7-2 and TRBJ2-5, is GAGVSQSPSNKVTEKGKDVELRCDPISGHTALYWYRQSLGQGLEFLIYFQGNSAPDKSGLPSDRFSAERTGGSVSTLTIQRTQQEDSAVYLCASSRRGGETQYFGPGTRLLVL.

This clone was observed at least ten times. This rearrangement joins TRBV5-1 to TRBJ2-2; a possible D gene is TRBD2 (5 bases). V gave up 4 bases and J gave up 3 bases, with 10 bases separating them. CDR1 and CDR2 (germline): SGHRS, YFSETQ. CDR3 size: 14 residues. CDR3 nucleotides: TGCGCCAGCAGCCCCGGCGGGCACACCGGGGAGCTGTTTTTT. It translates to CASSPGGHTGELFF.

The chain combines TRBV5-1 with TRBJ2-1, with 8 bases fitting TRBD2. This CDR3 spans 17 amino acids. With 0 bases clipped from V and 6 bases from J, the junction kept 11 bases outside the gene matches. Germline CDR1 is SGHRS and CDR2 is YFSETQ. The CDR3 bases are TGCGCCAGCAGCTTGGCGACGGCGGTAGCGGGGCCCAATGAGCAGTTCTTC. It encodes CASSLATAVAGPNEQFF.

This clone was found once. V usage is TRBV7-2 and J usage is TRBJ1-5; D gene uncertain. Germline loops: CDR1 SGHTA, CDR2 FQGNSA. The CDR3 totals 15 residues. V lost 1 base, J lost 2 bases, and 9 bases lay in between. This chain's CDR3 is CASSLVVAGNQPQHF. The CDR3, as DNA: TGTGCCAGCAGCTTAGTAGTCGCGGGCAATCAGCCCCAGCATTTT.

This sequence joins TRBV5-4 and TRBJ2-5, with TRBD2 identical over 10 bases. Germline V gives CDR1 SGHNT, CDR2 YYREEE (reference sequence). This CDR3 is built from 16 residues. V shed 0 bases, J shed 5 bases, and the junction held 7 bases outside the gene matches. Here the CDR3 reads CASSLEASGSWETQYF. Here the CDR3 DNA reads TGTGCCAGCAGCTTGGAGGCTAGCGGGAGCTGGGAGACCCAGTACTTC. The variable domain in full, completed from reference TRBV5-4 and TRBJ2-5, reads ETGVTQSPTHLIKTRGQQVTLRCSSQSGHNTVSWYQQALGQGPQFIFQYYREEENGRGNFPPRFSGLQFPNYSSELNVNALELDDSALYLCASSLEASGSWETQYFGPGTRLLVL.

The genes are TRBV18 and TRBJ1-4, with a possible D match to TRBD1 (5 bases). Trimming removed 6 bases at V and 8 bases at J, with 16 bases between. This CDR3 is 14 amino acids long. CDR1 and CDR2 from the germline V gene are KGHSH and LQKENI. The CDR3 sequence is CASSPGIGDEKLFF. The CDR3 DNA follows: TGTGCCAGCTCCCCCGGGATAGGGGACGAAAAACTGTTTTTT. The full variable domain, in which reference TRBV18 and TRBJ1-4 provide the parts outside the CDR3, is NAGVMQNPRHLVRRRGQEARLRCSPMKGHSHVYWYRQLPEEGLKFMVYLQKENIIDESGMPKERFSAEFPKEGPSILRIQQVVRGDSAAYFCASSPGIGDEKLFFGSGTQLSVL.

The V call is TRBV28, the J call TRBJ2-5, with D unclear. The V gene lost 2 bases and the J gene lost 3 bases, with 7 bases spanning the gap. The CDR3 consists of 13 residues. Germline CDR1 and CDR2: MDHEN and SYDVKM. The CDR3 is CASSLPAKETQYF. The CDR3 DNA is TGTGCCAGCAGTTTACCAGCGAAAGAGACCCAGTACTTC.

J is TRBJ2-3 and V is TRBV5-6; possible D gene TRBD2, 5 bases. This CDR3 comprises 14 residues. The V gene lost 5 bases and the J gene lost 0 bases, with 10 bases spanning the gap. The germline V gene has CDR1 SGHDT and CDR2 YYEEEE. In DNA form, the CDR3 reads TGTGCCAGCAGTCCCACTAGTAGCACAGATACGCAGTATTTT. It yields the protein CASSPTSSTDTQYF.

The gene calls are TRBV10-2 and TRBJ2-7; D could derive from TRBD1 or TRBD2 (5 bases each). Trimming took off 7 bases at V and 2 bases at J, with 12 bases between the two ends. Per the germline V gene, CDR1 is WSHSY and CDR2 is SAAADI. The CDR3 is made up of 13 amino acids. CDR3 in amino acids: CASTGPLAYEQYF. The CDR3 bases are TGCGCCAGCACGGGGCCACTTGCCTACGAGCAGTACTTC.

The rearrangement links TRBV16 to TRBJ1-2; no reliable D call. The CDR3 loop spans 14 amino acids. The V end was cut by 0 bases, the J end by 4 bases, with 9 bases between. Germline CDR1 reads KGHSY; CDR2 reads FQNENV. CDR3 region: CASSQSTVPYGYTF. The CDR3 DNA follows: TGTGCCAGCAGCCAATCGACGGTCCCCTATGGCTACACCTTC. The complete variable domain, with remaining parts taken from reference TRBV16 and TRBJ1-2, reads GEEVAQTPKHLVRGEGQKAKLYCAPIKGHSYVFWYQQVLKNEFKFLISFQNENVFDETGMPKERFSAKCLPNSPCSLEIQATKLEDSAVYFCASSQSTVPYGYTFGSGTRLTVV.

The chain combines TRBV7-3 with TRBJ2-1; 9 positions agree with TRBD2. Per germline, CDR1 SGHTA and CDR2 FQGTGA. Losses at the gene ends were 1 base for V and 4 bases for J; bases not matched to a gene: 2. The CDR3 is 15 residues long. The chain's CDR3 is CASSLSGGAYNEQFF. The CDR3 DNA is TGTGCCAGCAGCTTAAGCGGGGGGGCTTACAATGAGCAGTTCTTC. Full variable domain (outside the CDR3, taken from reference TRBV7-3 and TRBJ2-1): GAGVSQTPSNKVTEKGKYVELRCDPISGHTALYWYRQSLGQGPEFLIYFQGTGAADDSGLPNDRFFAVRPEGSVSTLKIQRTERGDSAVYLCASSLSGGAYNEQFFGPGTRLTVL.

The chain employs TRBV9 and TRBJ2-1, with D unresolved. CDR3 size: 14 residues. V lost 3 bases to trimming and J lost 0 bases, with 7 bases between them. Germline lookup yields CDR1 SGDLS and CDR2 YYNGEE. The CDR3 nucleotides are TGTGCCAGCAGCGAACAGAGCTCCTACAATGAGCAGTTCTTC. Translating it yields CASSEQSSYNEQFF.

This CDR3 reads CASSPRLDGELFF. The CDR3 region has the DNA TGTGCCAGCAGCCCCAGACTAGACGGGGAGCTGTTTTTT. The chain uses TRBV14 and TRBJ2-2; TRBD2 might be the D (6 bases). The V gene's germline CDR1 is SGHDN and CDR2 FVKESK. The CDR3 spans 13 residues. V shed 4 bases and J shed 7 bases, with 10 bases lying between them. Full variable domain (missing parts from reference TRBV14 and TRBJ2-2): EAGVTQFPSHSVIEKGQTVTLRCDPISGHDNLYWYRRVMGKEIKFLLHFVKESKQDESGMPNNRFLAERTGGTYSTLKVQPAELEDSGVYFCASSPRLDGELFFGEGSRLTVL.

The table lists this clone with a few counts. The chain employs TRBV7-6 and TRBJ2-4, with TRBD1 as a possible D gene (6 bases). V dropped 5 bases and J dropped 6 bases, with 20 bases sitting between them. The CDR3 runs to 16 residues. CDR1 and CDR2 (germline): SGHVS, FNYEAQ. For the CDR3, the DNA is TGTGCCAGCAGCCCAACCCCGGCAGGGGTCGGAAACATTCAGTACTTC. Encoded protein: CASSPTPAGVGNIQYF.

The chain employs TRBV10-3 and TRBJ2-1, with 7 bases lining up with TRBD1. The CDR3 runs 16 residues. After removal of 5 bases from V and 0 bases from J, the junction contained 7 bases not matched to a gene. Germline CDR1 and CDR2: ENHRY and SYGVKD. The CDR3 sequence: CAISPGQKSSYNEQFF. The CDR3 nucleotides are TGTGCCATCAGTCCGGGACAGAAAAGCTCCTACAATGAGCAGTTCTTC.

The V call is TRBV19, the J call TRBJ2-3; TRBD1 agrees at 12 bases. CDR3 length equals 15 residues. Trimming removed 3 bases from V and 6 bases from J; junction bases left unmatched: 4. Germline V lookup: CDR1 LNHDA, CDR2 SQIVND (reference sequence). The CDR3 region has the DNA TGTGCCAGTAGTATCGGGACAGGGGGCTTTGATACGCAGTATTTT. It translates to CASSIGTGGFDTQYF.

The chain links TRBV7-9 to TRBJ1-2; D gene ambiguous. Germline V gene sequence: CDR1 SEHNR, CDR2 FQNEAQ (reference sequence). Trimming cost V 5 bases and J 3 bases, with 13 bases left between them. The CDR3 consists of 14 residues. The CDR3 sequence: CASSDKAGYYGYTF. DNA of the CDR3: TGTGCCAGCAGCGACAAAGCGGGCTACTATGGCTACACCTTC.

This chain uses TRBV11-3 with TRBJ2-3; D is uncertain. The CDR3 is 14 amino acids. Trimming stripped 0 bases from V and 1 base from J, with 5 bases between. Germline V lookup: CDR1 SGHNT, CDR2 YENEEA. The CDR3 bases are TGTGCCAGCAGCTTAGATCTTGGCACAGATACGCAGTATTTT. This translates into CASSLDLGTDTQYF.